Shown below are 5 T cell receptor beta chains from a single sample sequenced in a study of T cells after yellow fever vaccination. In TCRdb, the 5' RACE reads were re-called with MiXCR into one record per CDR3 protein. The table lists some 400,000 distinct CDR3 sequences, 18% of them singletons. This material consisted of PBMCs, taken before the yellow fever booster vaccination. The receptors shown here come from a man younger than 35 who received the YFV17D yellow fever vaccine.

The chain links TRBV28 to TRBJ2-6, with D perhaps matching TRBD2 (7 bases). In germline, CDR1 is MDHEN, CDR2 SYDVKM. V lost 2 bases, J lost 4 bases, and 9 bases lay in between. The CDR3 loop spans 15 amino acids. The CDR3 sequence is CASSLPGGGANVLTF. The DNA for the CDR3 is TGTGCCAGCAGTTTACCGGGGGGCGGGGCCAACGTCCTGACTTTC.

The chain links TRBV9 to TRBJ2-3, with 8 bases identical to TRBD2. J was trimmed by 0 bases and V by 3 bases; bases with no gene match: 9. Germline V gives CDR1 SGDLS, CDR2 YYNGEE. This CDR3 has 17 amino acids. Written as DNA, the CDR3 is TGTGCCAGCAGCGACCCCCGAGCGGGGGAGAGCACAGATACGCAGTATTTT. Amino acid sequence: CASSDPRAGESTDTQYF.

There are a few counts of this clonotype. The CDR3 DNA reads TGTGCCAGCAGTGAGGGTCGCGGGGCAACGGAGTTCTTC. Protein sequence: CASSEGRGATEFF. This chain connects TRBV6-4 to TRBJ2-1; D is perhaps TRBD2 (6 bases). CDR1 and CDR2 (germline): MRHNA, SNTAGT. Trimming stripped 3 bases from V and 14 bases from J, with 17 bases between. This CDR3 has 13 residues.

The chain links TRBV19 to TRBJ2-1; D is unclear. The germline V and J ends were trimmed by 9 bases and 7 bases, with 22 bases remaining between them. The CDR3 extends over 15 amino acids. Germline CDR1 reads LNHDA; CDR2 reads SQIVND (reference sequence). CDR3 DNA sequence: TGTGCCAGACAGATTAACCACGGACGGATGAATGAGCAGTTCTTC. It is translated as CARQINHGRMNEQFF.

Here the CDR3 reads CASRSLYRGAGELFF. In nucleotides, the CDR3 is TGTGCCAGCCGTTCGCTGTACAGGGGGGCCGGGGAGCTGTTTTTT. The chain recombines TRBV28 with TRBJ2-2; 8 bases line up with TRBD1. This CDR3 contains 15 residues. The ends lost 8 bases at V and 6 bases at J; junction bases unmatched: 11. Germline CDR1 is MDHEN and CDR2 is SYDVKM.